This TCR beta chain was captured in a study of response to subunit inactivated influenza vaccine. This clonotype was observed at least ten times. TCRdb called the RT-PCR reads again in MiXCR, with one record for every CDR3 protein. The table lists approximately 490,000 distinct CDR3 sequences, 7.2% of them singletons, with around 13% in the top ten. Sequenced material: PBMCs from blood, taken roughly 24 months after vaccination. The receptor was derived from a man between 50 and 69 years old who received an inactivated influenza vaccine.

CDR3 sequence: CASSQEELGLTGELFF. CDR3 DNA: TGTGCCAGCAGCCAAGAAGAGTTAGGATTGACCGGGGAGCTGTTTTTT. This chain uses TRBV14 with TRBJ2-2; no clear D gene. The V and J ends lost 0 bases and 5 bases respectively, with 13 bases between them. The germline gives CDR1 SGHDN, CDR2 FVKESK. The CDR3 is 16 residues long.